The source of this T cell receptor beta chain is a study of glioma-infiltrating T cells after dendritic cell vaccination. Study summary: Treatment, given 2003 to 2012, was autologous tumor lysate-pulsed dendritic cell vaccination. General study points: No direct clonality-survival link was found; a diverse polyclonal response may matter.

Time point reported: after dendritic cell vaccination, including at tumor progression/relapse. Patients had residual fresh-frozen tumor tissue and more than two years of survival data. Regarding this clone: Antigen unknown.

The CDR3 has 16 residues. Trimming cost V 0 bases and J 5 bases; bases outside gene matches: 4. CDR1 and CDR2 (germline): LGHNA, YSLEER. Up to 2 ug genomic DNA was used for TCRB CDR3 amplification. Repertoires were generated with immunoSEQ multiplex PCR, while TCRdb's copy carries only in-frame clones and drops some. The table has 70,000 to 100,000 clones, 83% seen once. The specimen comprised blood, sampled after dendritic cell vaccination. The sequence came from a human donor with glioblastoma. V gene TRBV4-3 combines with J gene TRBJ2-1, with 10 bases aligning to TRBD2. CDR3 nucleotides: TGCGCCAGCAGCCAAGATCCACTAGCGGGGAACAATGAGCAGTTCTTC. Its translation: CASSQDPLAGNNEQFF.